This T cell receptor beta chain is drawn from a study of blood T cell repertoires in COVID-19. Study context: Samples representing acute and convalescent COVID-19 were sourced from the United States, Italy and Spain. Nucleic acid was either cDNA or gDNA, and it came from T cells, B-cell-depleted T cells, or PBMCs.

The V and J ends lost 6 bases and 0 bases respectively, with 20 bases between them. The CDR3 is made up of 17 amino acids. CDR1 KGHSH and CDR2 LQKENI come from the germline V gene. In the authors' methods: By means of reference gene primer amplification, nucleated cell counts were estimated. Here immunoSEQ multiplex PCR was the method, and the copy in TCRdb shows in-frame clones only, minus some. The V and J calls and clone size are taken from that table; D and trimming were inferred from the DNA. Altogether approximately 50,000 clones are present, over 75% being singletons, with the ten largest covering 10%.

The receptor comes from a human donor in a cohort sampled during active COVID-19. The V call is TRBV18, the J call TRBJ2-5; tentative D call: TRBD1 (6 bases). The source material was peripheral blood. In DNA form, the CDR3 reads TGTGCCAGCTCCCGGGTGACCGGGACAACGTACCAAGAGACCCAGTACTTC. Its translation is CASSRVTGTTYQETQYF.